The clone carrying this T cell receptor beta chain was counted ten times or more. Regions amplified from RNA transcripts were the TCR beta CDR3 regions. The study used the HTBI primer set for a first-round RT-PCR of the TCR CDR3. From the multiplex PCR reads, TCRdb called clonotypes with MiXCR, one entry per CDR3 protein. The sample includes 250,000 or so distinct CDR3 sequences, around 15% of them seen just once. With 6 bases removed from V and 7 bases from J, the gap between germline ends came to 9 bases. The CDR3 sequence is 11 residues long. These data originate in a study of T cells in Graves' hyperthyroidism and ophthalmopathy.

Sequencing input: blood. J is TRBJ1-2 and V is TRBV12-3 or TRBV12-4; no clear D. The TCR comes from a woman between 50 and 59 years old with Graves' hyperthyroidism that later progressed to Graves' ophthalmopathy. CDR3 sequence: CASRRVGGYTF. The CDR3 bases are TGTGCCAGCAGGAGGGTGGGTGGCTACACCTTC.